This TCR beta chain was documented in a study of shared clonotypes between healthy human individuals. Findings of the study overall: Deeper or shallower sequencing was expected to change how clonotypes are shared among donors. A generally larger estimated richness was seen in naive subsets than in memory subsets.

Sequencing used immunoSEQ multiplex PCR; TCRdb keeps in-frame clones, though not all of them. The sample comprises around 1.5 million clones, approximately 98% of which are singletons, and roughly 0.42% rests with the top ten. Worth noting for this clone: Its antigen is undetermined.

The germline CDR1 and CDR2 sequences are SNHLY and FYNNEI. Deletions cut 5 bases from V and 4 bases from J, with 12 bases between. The CDR3 extends over 14 amino acids. The source of this sequence is a man aged 25 to 45 in good health. The chain carries TRBV2 and TRBJ1-5, with a weak D call TRBD1 (6 bases). The source material was naive CD4+ T cells sorted from blood. Subset reported: CD45RA+ positively selected. CDR3 sequence reads: CASSRQARNQPQHF. The CDR3 DNA follows: TGTGCCAGCAGTAGACAGGCGCGGAATCAGCCCCAGCATTTT.